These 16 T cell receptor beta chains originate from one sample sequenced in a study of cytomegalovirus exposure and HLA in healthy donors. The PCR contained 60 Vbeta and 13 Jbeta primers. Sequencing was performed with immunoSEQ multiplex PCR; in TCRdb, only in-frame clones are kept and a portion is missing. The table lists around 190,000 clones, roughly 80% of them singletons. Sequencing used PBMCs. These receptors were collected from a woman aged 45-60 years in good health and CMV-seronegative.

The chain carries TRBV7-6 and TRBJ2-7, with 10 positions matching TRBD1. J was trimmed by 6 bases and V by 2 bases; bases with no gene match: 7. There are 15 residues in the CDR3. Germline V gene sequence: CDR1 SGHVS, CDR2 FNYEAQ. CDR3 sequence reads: CASSLSPGQGFEQYF. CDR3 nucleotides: TGTGCCAGCAGCTTATCACCGGGACAGGGGTTCGAGCAGTACTTC.

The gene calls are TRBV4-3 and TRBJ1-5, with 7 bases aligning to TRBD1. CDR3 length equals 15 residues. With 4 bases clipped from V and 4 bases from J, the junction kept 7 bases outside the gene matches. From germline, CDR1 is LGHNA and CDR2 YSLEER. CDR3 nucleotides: TGCGCCAGCAGCCCCTCTTACAGGGGAAATCAGCCCCAGCATTTT. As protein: CASSPSYRGNQPQHF.

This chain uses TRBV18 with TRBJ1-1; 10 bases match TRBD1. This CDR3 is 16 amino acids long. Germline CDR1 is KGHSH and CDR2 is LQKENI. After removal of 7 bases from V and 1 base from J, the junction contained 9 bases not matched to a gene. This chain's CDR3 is CASLRQGAPANTEAFF. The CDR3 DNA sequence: TGTGCCAGCTTAAGACAGGGGGCGCCTGCGAACACTGAAGCTTTCTTT.

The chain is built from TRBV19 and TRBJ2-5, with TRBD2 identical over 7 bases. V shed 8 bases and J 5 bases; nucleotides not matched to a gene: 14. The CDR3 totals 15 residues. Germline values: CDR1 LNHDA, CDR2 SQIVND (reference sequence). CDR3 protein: CASSGGGKIRETQYF. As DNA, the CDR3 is TGTGCCAGTTCGGGAGGCGGGAAAATCAGGGAGACCCAGTACTTC.

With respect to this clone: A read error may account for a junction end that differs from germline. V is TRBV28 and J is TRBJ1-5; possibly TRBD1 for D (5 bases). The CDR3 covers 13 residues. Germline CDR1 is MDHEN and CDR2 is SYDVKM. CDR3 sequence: CASNIWGSQPQPF. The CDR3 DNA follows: TGTGCCAGCAACATCTGGGGCTCTCAGCCCCAGCCTTTT.

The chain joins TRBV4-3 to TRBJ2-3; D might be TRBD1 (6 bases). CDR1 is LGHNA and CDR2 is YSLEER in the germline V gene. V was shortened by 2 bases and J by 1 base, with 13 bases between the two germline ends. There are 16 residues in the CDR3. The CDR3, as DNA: TGCGCCAGCAGCCAAAGGGGCAGGGGCGGCACAGATACGCAGTATTTT. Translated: CASSQRGRGGTDTQYF.

The CDR3 DNA follows: TGTGCCAGCAGCGTAGAGGGGCGGGAGGGGCCCTACAATGAGCAGTTCTTC. It translates to CASSVEGREGPYNEQFF. The chain is built from TRBV9 and TRBJ2-1; 9 positions match TRBD2. The J segment lost 2 bases and the V segment lost 0 bases, leaving 6 bases of the junction unmatched. The CDR3 runs 17 residues. The germline V gene has CDR1 SGDLS and CDR2 YYNGEE.

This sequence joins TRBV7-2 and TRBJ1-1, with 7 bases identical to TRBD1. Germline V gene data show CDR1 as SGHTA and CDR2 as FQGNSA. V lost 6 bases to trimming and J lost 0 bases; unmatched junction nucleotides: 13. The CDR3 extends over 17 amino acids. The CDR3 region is CASSPGPTQGLNTEAFF. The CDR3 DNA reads TGTGCCAGCAGTCCCGGACCAACACAGGGGTTGAACACTGAAGCTTTCTTT.

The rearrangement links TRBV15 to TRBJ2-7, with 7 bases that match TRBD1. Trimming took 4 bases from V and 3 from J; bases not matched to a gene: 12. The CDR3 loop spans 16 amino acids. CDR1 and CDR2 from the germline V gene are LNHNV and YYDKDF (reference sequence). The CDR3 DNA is TGTGCCACCAGCACTACAGGGGCGGCGTCCCTCTACGAGCAGTACTTC. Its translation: CATSTTGAASLYEQYF.

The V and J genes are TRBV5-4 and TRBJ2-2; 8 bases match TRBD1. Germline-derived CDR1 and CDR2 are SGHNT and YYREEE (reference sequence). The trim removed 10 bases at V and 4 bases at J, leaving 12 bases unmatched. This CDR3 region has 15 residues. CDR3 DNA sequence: TGTGCCTTCTCGGGTAGGGACAGGATCACCGGGGAGCTGTTTTTT. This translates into CAFSGRDRITGELFF.

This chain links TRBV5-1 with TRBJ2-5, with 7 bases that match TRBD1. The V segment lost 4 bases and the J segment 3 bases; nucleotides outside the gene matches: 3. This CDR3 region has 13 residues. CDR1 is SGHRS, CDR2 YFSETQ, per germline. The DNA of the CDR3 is TGCGCCAGCAGCGCAGGGACAGAAGAGACCCAGTACTTC. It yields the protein CASSAGTEETQYF.

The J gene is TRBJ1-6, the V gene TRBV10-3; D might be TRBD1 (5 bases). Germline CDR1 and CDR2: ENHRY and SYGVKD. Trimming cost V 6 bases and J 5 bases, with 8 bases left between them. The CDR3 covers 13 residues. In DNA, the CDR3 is TGTGCCATCAGGGGGGGTAATAATTCACCCCTCCACTTT. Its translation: CAIRGGNNSPLHF.

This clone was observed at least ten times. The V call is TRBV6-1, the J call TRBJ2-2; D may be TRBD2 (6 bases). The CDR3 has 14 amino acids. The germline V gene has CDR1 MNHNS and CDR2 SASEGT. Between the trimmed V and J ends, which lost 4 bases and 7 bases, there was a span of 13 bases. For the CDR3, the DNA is TGTGCCAGCAGTGCGGGGCCAGCGGGCGGGGAGCTGTTTTTT. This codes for CASSAGPAGGELFF.

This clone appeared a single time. DNA for the CDR3: TGTGCCAGCAGTAACCAGCGCTCAGATACGCAGTATTTT. Protein sequence: CASSNQRSDTQYF. The chain recombines TRBV6-5 with TRBJ2-3; D uncertain. CDR1 is MNHEY, CDR2 SVGAGI, per germline. V shed 5 bases and J shed 4 bases, with 10 bases lying between them. The CDR3 length is 13 residues.

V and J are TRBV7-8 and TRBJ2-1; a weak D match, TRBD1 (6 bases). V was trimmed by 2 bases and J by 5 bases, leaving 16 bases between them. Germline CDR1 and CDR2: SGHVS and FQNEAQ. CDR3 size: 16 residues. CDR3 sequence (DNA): TGTGCCAGCAGCTTAAGGGACACCCCCATAGACAATGAGCAGTTCTTC. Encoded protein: CASSLRDTPIDNEQFF. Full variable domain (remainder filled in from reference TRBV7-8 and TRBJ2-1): GAGVSQSPRYKVAKRGQDVALRCDPISGHVSLFWYQQALGQGPEFLTYFQNEAQLDKSGLPSDRFFAERPEGSVSTLKIQRTQQEDSAVYLCASSLRDTPIDNEQFFGPGTRLTVL.

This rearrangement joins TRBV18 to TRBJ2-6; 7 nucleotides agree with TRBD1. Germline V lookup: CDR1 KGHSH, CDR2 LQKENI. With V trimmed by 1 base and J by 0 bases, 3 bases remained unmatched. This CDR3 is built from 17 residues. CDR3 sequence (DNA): TGTGCCAGCTCACCACTGGGGGACAGCTCTGGGGCCAACGTCCTGACTTTC. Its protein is CASSPLGDSSGANVLTF.